One sample yielded the 27 T cell receptor beta chains listed below, sequenced in a study of blood T cell repertoires in COVID-19. Measured with immunoSEQ multiplex PCR; TCRdb has only the in-frame clones, and not every one. The sample gives 180,000 or so clones, around 83% of which show up once; around 15% is in the top ten. The sequenced sample consisted of PBMCs or T cells enriched from blood (not recorded which). These receptors all come from a man aged 50 or older who had recovered from COVID-19.

The V and J genes are TRBV4-1 and TRBJ2-1, with 7 bases matching TRBD1. The germline CDR1 and CDR2 sequences are MGHRA and YSYEKL. CDR3 length: 16 amino acids. The junction had 10 bases not matched to a gene; V was cut back by 3 bases and J by 5 bases. The CDR3 coding sequence is TGCGCCAGCAGCCACGCGACAGGGCAAATTGACAATGAGCAGTTCTTC. This translates into CASSHATGQIDNEQFF.

The V and J genes are TRBV19 and TRBJ1-5; weak D call: TRBD1 (6 bases). Trimming removed 8 bases at V and 3 bases at J, with 14 bases between. CDR1 and CDR2 from the germline V gene are LNHDA and SQIVND (reference sequence). This CDR3 region has 14 residues. The CDR3 DNA follows: TGTGCCAGTTGCTCTGACAGGAACAATCAGCCCCAGCATTTT. It specifies CASCSDRNNQPQHF.

This clone showed up just once. This chain links TRBV5-4 with TRBJ2-5; 9 bases line up with TRBD1. The CDR3 loop spans 14 amino acids. V gave up 3 bases and J gave up 5 bases; unmatched junction bases: 5. Germline V gene sequence: CDR1 SGHNT, CDR2 YYREEE (reference sequence). CDR3 DNA: TGTGCCAGCAGCTACAGGGGGCGCGGGGAGACCCAGTACTTC. It codes for CASSYRGRGETQYF.

V gene TRBV30 combines with J gene TRBJ1-2; TRBD1 matches at 9 bases. The CDR3 loop spans 16 amino acids. Germline assignment: CDR1 GTSNPN and CDR2 SVGIG (reference sequence). Unmatched junction bases numbered 11, after V lost 2 bases and J lost 4 bases. CDR3 residues: CAWSSRQGETTYGYTF. The CDR3 nucleotides are TGTGCCTGGAGTTCCCGACAGGGGGAGACGACCTATGGCTACACCTTC.

The chain links TRBV4-1 to TRBJ1-2; perhaps TRBD1 as D (6 bases). The germline V gene encodes CDR1 MGHRA and CDR2 YSYEKL. V lost 4 bases, J lost 6 bases, and 15 bases lay in between. The CDR3 has 14 residues. DNA of the CDR3: TGCGCCAGCAGCCGACTGGACAGCCTCCATGGCTACACCTTC. Translated: CASSRLDSLHGYTF.

V gene TRBV28 combines with J gene TRBJ1-2, with D perhaps TRBD1 (6 bases). Trimming shortened V by 7 bases and J by 7 bases, and 16 bases separated the two germline ends. The length of the CDR3 is 13 residues. The germline V gene has CDR1 MDHEN and CDR2 SYDVKM. The CDR3 protein is CASNPPGVGGYTF. In nucleotides, the CDR3 is TGTGCCAGCAATCCCCCAGGGGTCGGTGGCTACACCTTC.

The chain links TRBV19 to TRBJ1-6, with a tentative D call TRBD1 (5 bases). Germline values: CDR1 LNHDA, CDR2 SQIVND (reference sequence). V was cut by 6 bases and J by 7 bases, with 13 bases left in between. This CDR3 has 14 residues. CDR3 in amino acids: CASRVAGGNSPLHF. The CDR3, as DNA: TGTGCCAGTAGGGTTGCGGGGGGGAATTCACCCCTCCACTTT.

The genes are TRBV19 and TRBJ1-2; 8 nucleotides agree with TRBD1. CDR3 length: 12 amino acids. Trimming at V came to 9 bases and at J to 4 bases, leaving 4 bases not matched to a gene. Germline lookup yields CDR1 LNHDA and CDR2 SQIVND (reference sequence). The CDR3 spells CASRTGTYGYTF. The CDR3 DNA reads as TGTGCCAGCAGGACAGGGACCTATGGCTACACCTTC.

The count of this clone is one. The chain combines TRBV2 with TRBJ1-4, with D perhaps matching TRBD1 (5 bases). The length of the CDR3 is 14 residues. Per the germline V gene, CDR1 is SNHLY and CDR2 is FYNNEI. V lost 3 bases and J 8 bases, leaving 13 bases between the germline ends. CDR3 region: CASSDRVLSEKLFF. CDR3 DNA: TGTGCCAGCAGTGACAGGGTTCTATCGGAAAAACTGTTTTTT.

The rearrangement uses TRBV6-5 and TRBJ1-2; D gene ambiguous. Trimming took off 4 bases at V and 0 bases at J, with 12 bases between the two ends. CDR1 and CDR2 from the germline V gene are MNHEY and SVGAGI. The CDR3 is 15 residues long. The CDR3 sequence: CASSWADVTNYGYTF. The CDR3 DNA is TGTGCCAGCAGTTGGGCAGACGTTACTAACTATGGCTACACCTTC.

The V gene is TRBV2, the J gene TRBJ1-5; 7 bases agree with TRBD1. Trimming cost V 8 bases and J 4 bases; bases outside gene matches: 5. This CDR3 spans 13 amino acids. Germline values: CDR1 SNHLY, CDR2 FYNNEI. The CDR3 nucleotides are TGTGCCAGCCGGGACAGCGAGAATCAGCCCCAGCATTTT. Its translation is CASRDSENQPQHF.

The chain recombines TRBV25-1 with TRBJ2-7, with unresolved D. This CDR3 is built from 14 residues. In germline, CDR1 is MGHDK, CDR2 SYGVNS. Trimming left V 4 bases short and J 1 base short, with 11 bases between. The CDR3: CASSGPIQSYEQYF. CDR3 DNA sequence: TGTGCCAGCAGTGGTCCCATACAGTCCTACGAGCAGTACTTC.

This chain joins TRBV5-1 and TRBJ1-3, with D possibly being TRBD1 (5 bases). The CDR3 spans 16 residues. The germline V and J ends were trimmed by 0 bases and 0 bases, with 10 bases remaining between them. Germline CDR1 reads SGHRS; CDR2 reads YFSETQ. The CDR3 coding sequence is TGCGCCAGCAGCTTGGCCCAGGGCGACTCTGGAAACACCATATATTTT. Amino acids: CASSLAQGDSGNTIYF.

The chain couples TRBV5-6 to TRBJ1-2; D not resolved. V lost 6 bases and J lost 8, with 17 bases in between. CDR3 length: 13 amino acids. The germline gives CDR1 SGHDT, CDR2 YYEEEE. Here the CDR3 DNA reads TGTGCCAGCACGCCCGGGGTTAGATACGGCTACACCTTC. Its protein is CASTPGVRYGYTF.

This chain connects TRBV4-2 to TRBJ2-3, with 7 bases aligning to TRBD2. CDR1 and CDR2 (germline): LGHNA, YNFKEQ. V trimming: 1 base; J trimming: 4 bases; junction bases outside the gene matches: 8. The CDR3 runs 16 residues. CDR3 nucleotides: TGTGCCAGCAGCCAAGTGGGCGGTGCGGGGGCAGATACGCAGTATTTT. The encoded protein is CASSQVGGAGADTQYF.

This clone counts as medium-sized. This chain uses TRBV5-1 with TRBJ2-3; 10 nucleotides line up with TRBD2. V shed 2 bases and J 4 bases; nucleotides not matched to a gene: 4. CDR1 is SGHRS, CDR2 YFSETQ, per germline. This CDR3 is 15 amino acids long. CDR3 bases: TGCGCCAGCAGCTTAGCGGGGGGGCTCTCAGATACGCAGTATTTT. It translates to CASSLAGGLSDTQYF.

The chain uses TRBV9 and TRBJ2-5; 10 positions agree with TRBD1. The CDR3 spans 18 residues. CDR1 SGDLS and CDR2 YYNGEE come from the germline V gene. Losses at the gene ends were 0 bases for V and 5 bases for J; bases not matched to a gene: 13. The CDR3 region is CASSVGVMTGGALETQYF. CDR3 bases: TGTGCCAGCAGCGTAGGAGTTATGACAGGGGGCGCTTTGGAGACCCAGTACTTC.

This clone was counted between two and nine times. The chain couples TRBV4-1 to TRBJ2-2, with no clear D. This CDR3 has 15 residues. The V gene's germline CDR1 is MGHRA and CDR2 YSYEKL. The germline V and J ends were trimmed by 0 bases and 6 bases, with 11 bases remaining between them. The CDR3 nucleotides read TGCGCCAGCAGCCAAGAAAGCAGGCAACCCGGGGAGCTGTTTTTT. It specifies CASSQESRQPGELFF.

The chain uses TRBV7-9 and TRBJ1-2; D gene ambiguous. This CDR3 has 15 amino acids. The germline CDR1 and CDR2 sequences are SEHNR and FQNEAQ (reference sequence). V lost 5 bases and J lost 5, with 18 bases in between. This CDR3 is CASSRRESGTYGYTF. In DNA form, the CDR3 reads TGTGCCAGCAGCCGACGGGAATCCGGAACTTATGGCTACACCTTC.

The J gene is TRBJ1-5, the V gene TRBV6-5; D is possibly TRBD1 (6 bases). Trimming pared 6 bases from V and 0 bases from J, leaving 12 bases between. The CDR3 is 15 residues long. Germline CDR1 is MNHEY and CDR2 is SVGAGI. CDR3 bases: TGTGCCAGCAGCAGGACAGTAAATAGCAATCAGCCCCAGCATTTT. As protein: CASSRTVNSNQPQHF.

The rearrangement joins TRBV4-1 to TRBJ2-1; 7 bases are a match to TRBD1. The germline gives CDR1 MGHRA, CDR2 YSYEKL. Trimming took 2 bases from V and 1 from J; bases not matched to a gene: 8. The CDR3 spans 17 residues. CDR3 amino acids: CASSQRLRGKSYNEQFF. CDR3 nucleotides: TGCGCCAGCAGCCAACGACTCAGGGGGAAGTCCTACAATGAGCAGTTCTTC.

The chain is built from TRBV18 and TRBJ2-3, with 7 bases aligning to TRBD2. CDR3 length: 15 amino acids. After removal of 3 bases from V and 1 base from J, the junction contained 4 bases not matched to a gene. From germline, CDR1 is KGHSH and CDR2 LQKENI. The CDR3 loop is CASSPQLAGTDTQYF. In DNA form, the CDR3 reads TGTGCCAGCTCACCGCAGCTAGCGGGCACAGATACGCAGTATTTT.

V is TRBV15 and J is TRBJ1-3; 8 bases are shared with TRBD1. The CDR3 has 15 residues. CDR1 and CDR2 (germline): LNHNV, YYDKDF (reference sequence). The V segment lost 5 bases and the J segment 2 bases; nucleotides outside the gene matches: 5. This CDR3 is CATSLPRGPGNTIYF. DNA for the CDR3: TGTGCCACCAGCCTACCCAGGGGGCCTGGAAACACCATATATTTT.

V is TRBV13 and J is TRBJ1-5; D perhaps matches TRBD1 (5 bases). The CDR3 covers 14 residues. The V end was cut by 9 bases, the J end by 1 base, with 13 bases between. The germline V gene has CDR1 PRHDT and CDR2 FYEKMQ (reference sequence). The CDR3 is CASARARSNQPQHF. The CDR3 region has the DNA TGTGCCAGTGCCAGGGCACGGAGCAATCAGCCCCAGCATTTT.

The chain is built from TRBV6-4 and TRBJ2-5, with 11 bases identical to TRBD2. The CDR3 runs to 16 residues. Germline V lookup: CDR1 MRHNA, CDR2 SNTAGT. After removal of 7 bases from V and 6 bases from J, the junction contained 13 bases not matched to a gene. Here the CDR3 reads CASTPPGLADNQTQYF. CDR3 sequence (DNA): TGTGCCAGCACCCCACCGGGACTAGCGGACAATCAGACCCAGTACTTC.

CDR3 sequence reads: CASSPPGYLPGKGNTEAFF. The CDR3, as DNA: TGTGCCAGCAGTCCGCCCGGATATTTGCCAGGGAAGGGAAACACTGAAGCTTTCTTT. V gene TRBV28 combines with J gene TRBJ1-1; a weak D match, TRBD1 (5 bases). The CDR3 is 19 residues long. Germline CDR1 reads MDHEN; CDR2 reads SYDVKM. The germline V and J ends were trimmed by 5 bases and 2 bases, with 27 bases remaining between them.

The chain has TRBV15 and TRBJ1-3; D is unresolved. V was trimmed by 11 bases and J by 0 bases, leaving 8 bases between them. Per the germline V gene, CDR1 is LNHNV and CDR2 is YYDKDF (reference sequence). CDR3 length: 12 amino acids. Here the CDR3 DNA reads TGTGCCGCAGGCGACTCTGGAAACACCATATATTTT. Encoded protein: CAAGDSGNTIYF.